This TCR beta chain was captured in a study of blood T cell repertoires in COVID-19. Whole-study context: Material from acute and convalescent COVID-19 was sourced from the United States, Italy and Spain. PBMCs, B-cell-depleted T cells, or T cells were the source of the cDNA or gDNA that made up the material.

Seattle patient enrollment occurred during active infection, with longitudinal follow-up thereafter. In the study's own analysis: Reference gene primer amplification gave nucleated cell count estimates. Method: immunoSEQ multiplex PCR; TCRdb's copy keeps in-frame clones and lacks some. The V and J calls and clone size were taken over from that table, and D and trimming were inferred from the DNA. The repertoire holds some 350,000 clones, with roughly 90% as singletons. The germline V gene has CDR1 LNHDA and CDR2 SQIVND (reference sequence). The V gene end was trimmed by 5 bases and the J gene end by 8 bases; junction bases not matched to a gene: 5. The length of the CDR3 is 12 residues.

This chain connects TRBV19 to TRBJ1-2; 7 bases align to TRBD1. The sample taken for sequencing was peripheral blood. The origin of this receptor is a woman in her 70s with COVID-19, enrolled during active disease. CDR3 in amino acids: CASSPGQRGYTF. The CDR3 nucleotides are TGTGCCAGTAGTCCGGGACAGCGCGGCTACACCTTC.